This is a list of T cell receptor beta chains from one sample in a study of shared clonotypes between healthy human individuals. Some clones are missing from TCRdb's copy, which holds only in-frame ones; the method was immunoSEQ multiplex PCR. This sample has about 1,800,000 clones, with about 95% found just once. Sample: naive CD8+ T cells sorted from blood. Receptor source: a young man in good health. CDR3s include the opening cysteine and the closing phenylalanine or tryptophan. The order of the fields is J gene, clone size, D gene, V gene, CDR3 DNA, CDR3 protein. D genes are given only for firm matches. Clone sizes are given selectively: once, few, many, or a class where the clone is expanded.

J: TRBJ2-1
size: NA
D: NA
V: TRBV30
DNA: TGTGCCTGGAGTAGAGGAACTCTTTACAATGAGCAGTTCTTC
CDR3: CAWSRGTLYNEQFF

J: TRBJ2-7
size: NA
D: NA
V: TRBV5-4
DNA: TGTGCCAGCAGTTTGGGGTACGGACAGTCCTACGAGCAGTACTTC
CDR3: CASSLGYGQSYEQYF

J: TRBJ1-1
size: NA
D: NA
V: TRBV2
DNA: TGTGCCAGACAGGACGTGAACACTGAAGCTTTCTTT
CDR3: CARQDVNTEAFF

J: TRBJ2-2
size: NA
D: NA
V: TRBV7-6
DNA: TGTGCCAGCAGCCTAGAGGGGCCCGGGGAGCTGTTTTTT
CDR3: CASSLEGPGELFF

J: TRBJ1-5
size: NA
D: TRBD1
V: TRBV27
DNA: TGTGCCAGCAGACTCGGACAGGGGGATCAGCCCCAGCATTTT
CDR3: CASRLGQGDQPQHF

J: TRBJ2-7
size: NA
D: NA
V: TRBV2
DNA: TGTGCCAGCAGAGCACAGGGCGTCGGCGACGAGCAGTACTTC
CDR3: CASRAQGVGDEQYF

J: TRBJ2-5
size: NA
D: NA
V: TRBV5-1
DNA: TGCGCCAGCAGCTTGGATACGTGGACAGGGACTAAAGAGACCCAGTACTTC
CDR3: CASSLDTWTGTKETQYF

J: TRBJ1-1
size: NA
D: NA
V: TRBV6-6
DNA: TGTGCCAGCAGTGATGCAGGGGATGCGAACACTGAAGCTTTCTTT
CDR3: CASSDAGDANTEAFF

J: TRBJ2-7
size: NA
D: NA
V: TRBV13
DNA: TGTGCCAGCACGGCTCAAGGAACCTACGAGCAGTACTTC
CDR3: CASTAQGTYEQYF

J: TRBJ1-1
size: NA
D: TRBD1
V: TRBV5-4
DNA: TGTGCCAGCAGCTTCGGAACAGGGGAGGCTTTCTTT
CDR3: CASSFGTGEAFF

J: TRBJ2-5
size: NA
D: TRBD2
V: TRBV7-9
DNA: TGTGCCAGCACCGATGGACTAGCCGACCAAGAGACCCAGTACTTC
CDR3: CASTDGLADQETQYF

J: TRBJ2-5
size: NA
D: NA
V: TRBV7-8
DNA: TGTGCCAGCAGCTTAGCAGGGGGGGCCCACGAGACCCAGTACTTC
CDR3: CASSLAGGAHETQYF

J: TRBJ2-5
size: NA
D: TRBD2
V: TRBV10-1
DNA: TGCGCCAGCAGTGCGGGGCTAGCGGGGGCCCACCAAGAGACCCAGTACTTC
CDR3: CASSAGLAGAHQETQYF

J: TRBJ2-7
size: NA
D: NA
V: TRBV21-1
DNA: TGTGCCAGCAGCAAAGTCTTGGGACAGAAATACTACGAGCAGTACTTC
CDR3: CASSKVLGQKYYEQYF

J: TRBJ1-4
size: NA
D: NA
V: TRBV7-6
DNA: TGTGCCAGCAGCTCCTACACCTCGGGGGGCATGGAAAAACTGTTTTTT
CDR3: CASSSYTSGGMEKLFF

J: TRBJ1-1
size: NA
D: NA
V: TRBV5-6
DNA: TGTGCCAGCAGCTTGCTCTCGGCCGGTAACACTGAAGCTTTCTTT
CDR3: CASSLLSAGNTEAFF

J: TRBJ2-1
size: NA
D: TRBD2
V: TRBV6-6
DNA: TGTGCCAGCAGTGGCGCGACTAGCGGGCCTACCAATGAGCAGTTCTTC
CDR3: CASSGATSGPTNEQFF

J: TRBJ2-1
size: NA
D: NA
V: TRBV7-8
DNA: TGTGCCAGCAGCTCCAGGATGTACAATGAGCAGTTCTTC
CDR3: CASSSRMYNEQFF

J: TRBJ1-6
size: once
D: TRBD1
V: TRBV15
DNA: TGTGCCACCAGCACCCTAGGACAGGGGAGCTCCTATAATTCACCCCTCCACTTT
CDR3: CATSTLGQGSSYNSPLHF

J: TRBJ1-3
size: NA
D: NA
V: TRBV4-1
DNA: TGCGCCAGCAGCCAAGCGGCGGGGCTCGGAAACACCATATATTTT
CDR3: CASSQAAGLGNTIYF

J: TRBJ1-1
size: NA
D: TRBD1
V: TRBV5-1
DNA: TGCGCCAGCAGCTTGCCTCTGACAGGGGCCTTGAACACTGAAGCTTTCTTT
CDR3: CASSLPLTGALNTEAFF

J: TRBJ2-7
size: NA
D: TRBD1
V: TRBV27
DNA: TGTGCCAGCAGTTACAGCTCAGGACAGGCTTCCTACGAGCAGTACTTC
CDR3: CASSYSSGQASYEQYF

J: TRBJ1-1
size: NA
D: NA
V: TRBV10-1
DNA: TGCGCCAGCAGCGTTGACTGGAACACTGAAGCTTTCTTT
CDR3: CASSVDWNTEAFF

J: TRBJ2-3
size: once
D: NA
V: TRBV6-6
DNA: TGTGCCAGCAGTTTTGGGTCGGATACGCAGTATTTT
CDR3: CASSFGSDTQYF

J: TRBJ2-3
size: NA
D: TRBD2
V: TRBV12-5
DNA: TGTGCTAGTGCGCCGACTAGCGCAGATACGCAGTATTTT
CDR3: CASAPTSADTQYF

J: TRBJ2-7
size: NA
D: NA
V: TRBV10-2
DNA: TGCGCCAGCAGTGAGCCGTCGGACGGGGCCTACGAGCAGTACTTC
CDR3: CASSEPSDGAYEQYF

J: TRBJ2-2
size: NA
D: TRBD1
V: TRBV7-9
DNA: TGTGCCAGCAGCCCTCCGGGGACAGGGAACCCCGGGGAGCTGTTTTTT
CDR3: CASSPPGTGNPGELFF

J: TRBJ2-5
size: NA
D: NA
V: TRBV7-9
DNA: TGTGCCAGCAGCCTAGGGACCAAGGAGGGGGACCAAGAGACCCAGTACTTC
CDR3: CASSLGTKEGDQETQYF

J: TRBJ1-1
size: NA
D: TRBD1
V: TRBV28
DNA: TGTGCCAGCAGGTTGGACAGGGGAGCTTTCTTT
CDR3: CASRLDRGAFF

J: TRBJ1-1
size: NA
D: TRBD1
V: TRBV19
DNA: TGTGCCAGTACCTCGACAGGGTGGACTGAAGCTTTCTTT
CDR3: CASTSTGWTEAFF

J: TRBJ2-1
size: NA
D: TRBD1
V: TRBV13
DNA: TGTGCCAGCAGCTCAGAGGGGACAGGGAGGAATGAGCAGTTCTTC
CDR3: CASSSEGTGRNEQFF

J: TRBJ1-5
size: NA
D: NA
V: TRBV6-1
DNA: TGTGCCAGCAGTGAATTAATTGGGGCAGTGAGCAATCAGCCCCAGCATTTT
CDR3: CASSELIGAVSNQPQHF

J: TRBJ2-7
size: NA
D: NA
V: TRBV6-5
DNA: TGTGCCAGCAGTTACTCCCTGGTTTGGGCAGACGAGCAGTACTTC
CDR3: CASSYSLVWADEQYF

J: TRBJ1-1
size: NA
D: NA
V: TRBV19
DNA: TGTGCCAGTAGTATAGATTCGGGGAGGGACACTGAAGCTTTCTTT
CDR3: CASSIDSGRDTEAFF

J: TRBJ1-1
size: NA
D: NA
V: TRBV4-1
DNA: TGCGCCAGCAGCCAAGTAATACAGGGTGACACTGAAGCTTTCTTT
CDR3: CASSQVIQGDTEAFF

J: TRBJ2-2
size: NA
D: NA
V: TRBV30
DNA: TGTGCCTGGAGCCCCGGGACTGGCACCGGGGAGCTGTTTTTT
CDR3: CAWSPGTGTGELFF

J: TRBJ2-5
size: NA
D: NA
V: TRBV6-6
DNA: TGTGCCAGCAGCAGGACCCCGGGGGTCCAAGAGACCCAGTACTTC
CDR3: CASSRTPGVQETQYF

J: TRBJ2-7
size: NA
D: NA
V: TRBV28
DNA: TGTGCCAGCAGTTTAAGGGACATCTATAAGGGCTCCTACGAGCAGTACTTC
CDR3: CASSLRDIYKGSYEQYF

J: TRBJ1-3
size: NA
D: NA
V: TRBV4-3
DNA: TGCGCCAGCAGCCAAGAAGGGAGGGAAGACTCTGGAAACACCATATATTTT
CDR3: CASSQEGREDSGNTIYF

J: TRBJ1-1
size: NA
D: NA
V: TRBV6-1
DNA: TGTGCCAGTCCCCCCCGGGCGGGGGCCACTGAAGCTTTCTTT
CDR3: CASPPRAGATEAFF

J: TRBJ1-4
size: NA
D: TRBD1
V: TRBV5-4
DNA: TGTGCCAGCAGCCCGGGACAGGGCTTCGAAAAACTGTTTTTT
CDR3: CASSPGQGFEKLFF

J: TRBJ2-7
size: NA
D: NA
V: TRBV13
DNA: TGTGCCAGCAGGTCCCGGGACTTCCCGTCCTACGAGCAGTACTTC
CDR3: CASRSRDFPSYEQYF

J: TRBJ2-5
size: NA
D: NA
V: TRBV6-5
DNA: TGTGCCAGCAGTGGCGGGGAAGAGACCCAGTACTTC
CDR3: CASSGGEETQYF

J: TRBJ2-2
size: NA
D: TRBD1
V: TRBV6-5
DNA: TGTGCCAGCCTACAGGGGACGAACACCGGGGAGCTGTTTTTT
CDR3: CASLQGTNTGELFF

J: TRBJ2-7
size: NA
D: NA
V: TRBV7-3
DNA: TGTGCCAGCAGCTTAATCCCAGGCGGCTCCTACGAGCAGTACTTC
CDR3: CASSLIPGGSYEQYF

J: TRBJ2-1
size: NA
D: NA
V: TRBV5-4
DNA: TGTGCCAGCAGCTTGGGAGGGGCGCCATACAATGAGCAGTTCTTC
CDR3: CASSLGGAPYNEQFF

J: TRBJ2-7
size: NA
D: NA
V: TRBV19
DNA: TGTGCCAGTAGTATGATAGGAGGAGGAAACTACGAGCAGTACTTC
CDR3: CASSMIGGGNYEQYF

J: TRBJ1-1
size: NA
D: NA
V: TRBV18
DNA: TGTGCCAGCTCACCACCGGAGGGGTTTGTGAGCACTGAAGCTTTCTTT
CDR3: CASSPPEGFVSTEAFF

J: TRBJ2-5
size: once
D: NA
V: TRBV13
DNA: TGTGCCAGCAGCTTTGGGGACTTCTCCCGTGAGACCCAGTACTTC
CDR3: CASSFGDFSRETQYF

J: TRBJ1-1
size: NA
D: TRBD1
V: TRBV6-1
DNA: TGTGCCAGCAGTGGTCGACAGGGCGGAGGTGAAGCTTTCTTT
CDR3: CASSGRQGGGEAFF

J: TRBJ1-1
size: NA
D: NA
V: TRBV6-6
DNA: TGTGCCAGCAGTTACTCAGCCGGGGGGACTGAAGCTTTCTTT
CDR3: CASSYSAGGTEAFF